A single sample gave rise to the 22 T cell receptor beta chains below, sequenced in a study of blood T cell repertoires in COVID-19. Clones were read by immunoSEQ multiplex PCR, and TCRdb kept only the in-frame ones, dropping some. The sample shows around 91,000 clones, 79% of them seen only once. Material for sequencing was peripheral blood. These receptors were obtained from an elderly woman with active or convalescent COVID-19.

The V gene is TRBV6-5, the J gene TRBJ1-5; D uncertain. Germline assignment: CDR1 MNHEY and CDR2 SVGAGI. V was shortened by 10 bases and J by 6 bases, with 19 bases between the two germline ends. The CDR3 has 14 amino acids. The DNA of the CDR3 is TGTGCCATCTCACTTGGACCGGGAGGTCAGCCCCAGCATTTT. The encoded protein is CAISLGPGGQPQHF.

The CDR3 DNA is TGCGCCAGCAGCCAAGATCCTTCAGGGCGATCCTACGAGCAGTACTTC. This sequence encodes CASSQDPSGRSYEQYF. The chain joins TRBV4-1 to TRBJ2-7; a weak D match, TRBD1 (5 bases). Germline V gives CDR1 MGHRA, CDR2 YSYEKL. This CDR3 has 16 amino acids. Trimming removed 0 bases from V and 1 base from J, with 13 bases in between.

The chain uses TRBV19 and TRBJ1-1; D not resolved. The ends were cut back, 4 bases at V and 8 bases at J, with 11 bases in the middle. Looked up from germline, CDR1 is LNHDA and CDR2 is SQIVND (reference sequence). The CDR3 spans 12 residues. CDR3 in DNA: TGTGCCAGTAGTAGGAGGCCCGGCGAAGCTTTCTTT. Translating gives CASSRRPGEAFF.

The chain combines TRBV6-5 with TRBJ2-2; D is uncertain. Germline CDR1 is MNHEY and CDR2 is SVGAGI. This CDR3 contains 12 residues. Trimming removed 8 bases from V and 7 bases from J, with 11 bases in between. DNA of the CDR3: TGTGCCAGCCCAGATTCTGTCGGGGAGCTGTTTTTT. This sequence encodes CASPDSVGELFF.

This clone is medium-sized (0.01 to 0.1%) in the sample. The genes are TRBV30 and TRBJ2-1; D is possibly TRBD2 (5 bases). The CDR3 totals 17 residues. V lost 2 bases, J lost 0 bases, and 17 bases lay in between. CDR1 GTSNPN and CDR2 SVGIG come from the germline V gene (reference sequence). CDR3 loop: CAWSPPSGLRSYNEQFF. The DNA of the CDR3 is TGTGCCTGGAGTCCCCCTTCTGGACTCCGCTCCTACAATGAGCAGTTCTTC.

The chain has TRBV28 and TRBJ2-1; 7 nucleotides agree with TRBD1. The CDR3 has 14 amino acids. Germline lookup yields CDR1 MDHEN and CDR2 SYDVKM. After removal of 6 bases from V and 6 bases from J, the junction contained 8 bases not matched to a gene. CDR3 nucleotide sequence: TGTGCCAGCAGCCTAGACAGGGTCCGCAATGAGCAGTTCTTC. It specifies CASSLDRVRNEQFF.

In DNA form, the CDR3 reads TGTGCCAGCAGCTTATTCCAGGGGGAGACCCAGTACTTC. Translation: CASSLFQGETQYF. The chain recombines TRBV7-8 with TRBJ2-5, with D tentatively TRBD1 (6 bases). Germline V gene data show CDR1 as SGHVS and CDR2 as FQNEAQ. V was cut by 2 bases and J by 5 bases, with 9 bases left in between. The CDR3 length is 13 residues.

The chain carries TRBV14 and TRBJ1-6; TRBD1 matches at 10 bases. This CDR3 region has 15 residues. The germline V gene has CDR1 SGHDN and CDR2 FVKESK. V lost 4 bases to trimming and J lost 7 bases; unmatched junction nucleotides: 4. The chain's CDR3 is CASSLVTGGNSPLHF. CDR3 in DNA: TGTGCCAGCAGCCTCGTGACAGGGGGCAATTCACCCCTCCACTTT. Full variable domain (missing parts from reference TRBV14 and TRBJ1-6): EAGVTQFPSHSVIEKGQTVTLRCDPISGHDNLYWYRRVMGKEIKFLLHFVKESKQDESGMPNNRFLAERTGGTYSTLKVQPAELEDSGVYFCASSLVTGGNSPLHFGNGTRLTVT.

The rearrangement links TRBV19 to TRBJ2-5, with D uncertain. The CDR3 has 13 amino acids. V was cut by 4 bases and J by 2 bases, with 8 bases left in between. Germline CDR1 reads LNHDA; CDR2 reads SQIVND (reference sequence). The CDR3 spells CASSRHVQETQYF. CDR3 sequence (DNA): TGTGCCAGTAGTAGACACGTACAAGAGACCCAGTACTTC.

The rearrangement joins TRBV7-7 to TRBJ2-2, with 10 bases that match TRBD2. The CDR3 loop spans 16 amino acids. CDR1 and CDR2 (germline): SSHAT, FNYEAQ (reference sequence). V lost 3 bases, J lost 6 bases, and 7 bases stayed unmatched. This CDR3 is CASSFASAGGAGELFF. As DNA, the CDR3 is TGTGCCAGCAGCTTTGCTTCAGCGGGGGGGGCCGGGGAGCTGTTTTTT.

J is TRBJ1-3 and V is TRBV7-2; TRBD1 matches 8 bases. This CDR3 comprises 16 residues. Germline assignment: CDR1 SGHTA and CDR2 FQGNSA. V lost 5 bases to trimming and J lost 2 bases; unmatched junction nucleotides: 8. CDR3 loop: CASSTRTGRAGNTIYF. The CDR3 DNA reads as TGTGCCAGCAGCACCAGGACAGGGAGGGCTGGAAACACCATATATTTT.

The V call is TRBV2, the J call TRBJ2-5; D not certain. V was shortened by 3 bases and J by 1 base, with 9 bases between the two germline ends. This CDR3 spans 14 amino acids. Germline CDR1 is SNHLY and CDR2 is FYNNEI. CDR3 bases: TGTGCCAGCAGTGATGGCAGAAGCCAAGAGACCCAGTACTTC. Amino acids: CASSDGRSQETQYF.

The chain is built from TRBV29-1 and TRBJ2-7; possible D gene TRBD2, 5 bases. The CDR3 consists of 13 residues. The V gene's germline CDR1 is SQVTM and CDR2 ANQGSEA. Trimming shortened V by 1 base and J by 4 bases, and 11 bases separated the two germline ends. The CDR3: CSVEGGLGYEQYF. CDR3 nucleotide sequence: TGCAGCGTTGAAGGAGGACTCGGTTACGAGCAGTACTTC.

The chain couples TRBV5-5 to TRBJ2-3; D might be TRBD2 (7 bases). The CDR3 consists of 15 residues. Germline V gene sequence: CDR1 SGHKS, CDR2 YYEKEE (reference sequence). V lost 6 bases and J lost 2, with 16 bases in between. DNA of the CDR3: TGTGCCAGCAACCCGAGGGGGGGGCTCACAGATACGCAGTATTTT. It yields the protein CASNPRGGLTDTQYF.

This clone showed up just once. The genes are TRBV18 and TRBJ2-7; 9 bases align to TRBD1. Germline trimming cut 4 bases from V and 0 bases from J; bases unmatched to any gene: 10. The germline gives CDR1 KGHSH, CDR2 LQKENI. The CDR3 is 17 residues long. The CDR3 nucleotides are TGTGCCAGCTCACATACCTCCGGGACAGGGAGCTCCTACGAGCAGTACTTC. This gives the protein CASSHTSGTGSSYEQYF.

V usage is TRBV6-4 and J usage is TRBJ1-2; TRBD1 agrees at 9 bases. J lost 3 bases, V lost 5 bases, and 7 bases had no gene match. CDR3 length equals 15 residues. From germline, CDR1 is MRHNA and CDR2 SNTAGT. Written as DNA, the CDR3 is TGTGCCAGCAGTCCAACCGGGACAGGGTACTATGGCTACACCTTC. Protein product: CASSPTGTGYYGYTF.

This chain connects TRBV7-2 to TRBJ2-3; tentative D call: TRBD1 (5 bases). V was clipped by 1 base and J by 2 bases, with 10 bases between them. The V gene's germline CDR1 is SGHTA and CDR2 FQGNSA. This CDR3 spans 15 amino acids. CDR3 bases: TGTGCCAGCAGCTTAGAGGACATTCCCACAGATACGCAGTATTTT. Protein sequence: CASSLEDIPTDTQYF.

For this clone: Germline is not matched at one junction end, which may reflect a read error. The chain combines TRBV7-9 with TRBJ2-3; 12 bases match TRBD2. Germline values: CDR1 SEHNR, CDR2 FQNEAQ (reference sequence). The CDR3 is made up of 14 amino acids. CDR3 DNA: TGTGCCAGCAGCCTAGCGGGAGGGACAGATACGCAGTATTTT. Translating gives CASSLAGGTDTQYF.

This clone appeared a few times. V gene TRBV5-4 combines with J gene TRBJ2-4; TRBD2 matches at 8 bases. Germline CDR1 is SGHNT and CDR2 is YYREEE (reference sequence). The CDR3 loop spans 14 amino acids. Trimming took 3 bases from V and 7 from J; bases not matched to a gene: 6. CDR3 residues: CASSSGGFTNIQYF. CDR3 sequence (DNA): TGTGCCAGCAGCTCGGGGGGGTTCACGAACATTCAGTACTTC.

The CDR3 DNA is TGTGCCAGCAGGGAGGGGGCTACCTATGGCTACACCTTC. Translation gives CASREGATYGYTF. The gene calls are TRBV7-9 and TRBJ1-2; 7 bases line up with TRBD1. From germline, CDR1 is SEHNR and CDR2 FQNEAQ (reference sequence). This CDR3 region has 13 residues. V dropped 6 bases and J dropped 4; count of bases not matched to a gene: 5.

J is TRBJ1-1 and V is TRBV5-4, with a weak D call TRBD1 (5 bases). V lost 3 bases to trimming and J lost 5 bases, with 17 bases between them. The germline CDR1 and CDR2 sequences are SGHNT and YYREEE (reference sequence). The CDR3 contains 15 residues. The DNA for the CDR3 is TGTGCCAGCAGCTCGCAGGGAAAAGGTGGGACTGAAGCTTTCTTT. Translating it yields CASSSQGKGGTEAFF.

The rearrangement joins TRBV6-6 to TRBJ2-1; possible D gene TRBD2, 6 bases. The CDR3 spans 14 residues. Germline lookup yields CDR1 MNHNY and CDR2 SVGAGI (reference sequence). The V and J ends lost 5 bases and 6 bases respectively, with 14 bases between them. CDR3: CASSTGAGFNEQFF. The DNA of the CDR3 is TGTGCCAGCAGTACCGGCGCGGGGTTCAATGAGCAGTTCTTC.